The rows below give T cell receptor beta chains drawn from one sample of a study of T cell changes during pregnancy in multiple sclerosis. Clones were read by immunoSEQ multiplex PCR, and TCRdb kept only the in-frame ones, dropping some. Here the sample spans 50,000 to 65,000 clones, 90% to 95% being singletons. Sequenced here: peripheral blood, sampled in the first trimester of pregnancy. The receptors originated from a female donor with multiple sclerosis, enrolled in a pregnancy study. The CDR3 runs from the conserved cysteine through the conserved F or W.

TRBV29-1	CSVDGRSEETQYF
TRBV7-3	CASSPDRGSHEQYF
TRBV4-1	CASSQDGDGREDEKLFF
TRBV19	CASRDRGTYEQYF
TRBV7-2	CASSWTGLNYEQYF
TRBV9	CASSPRHTGGEEYF
TRBV19	CASSIVDSSRGYTF
TRBV7-8	CASSFWDRENTEAFF
TRBV7-2	CASSRGGTADYYEQYF
TRBV6-5	CASRAHTGELFF
TRBV10-3	CAIRDRGGSYEQYF
TRBV10-3	CAIQAGTGGTGELFF
TRBV7-2	CASSLWGTGGGVTQYF
TRBV2	CASRSTGERNYGYTF
TRBV10-3	CAISALGGGSYEQYF
TRBV9	CASSARQGTGTEAFF
TRBV18	CASSPEVDTEAFF
TRBV18	CASSPPYGEAPGEKLFF
TRBV6-1	CASSAWDTSYEQYF
TRBV7-3	CASSLYGNTEAFF
TRBV18	CASSLQGSGAHLWGYTF
TRBV2	CASSDIDRNEQYF